A selection of T cell receptor beta chains follows, all from one sample in a study of shared clonotypes between healthy human individuals. Clones were sequenced by immunoSEQ multiplex PCR, and TCRdb holds only the in-frame ones, with some missing. The sample has roughly 1.5 million clones; 95% to 99% are singletons. The sample consisted of naive CD4+ T cells sorted from blood. These receptors all stem from a man aged 25-40 years in good health. Both conserved end residues are part of each CDR3. The D gene is left open where the match is weak. Not every row has a clone size; where given, it reads once, few, many or a size class.

TRBV6-6,.,TRBJ2-7,.,TGTGCCAGCAGTGCCGGGACACCTTCCTACGAGCAGTACTTC,CASSAGTPSYEQYF
TRBV18,.,TRBJ2-5,.,TGTGCCAGCTCACCCCTTCGCGGGTATGAGACCCAGTACTTC,CASSPLRGYETQYF
TRBV7-7,.,TRBJ2-1,.,TGTGCTAGCAGCGCCTACAGGGGGGAGGGGACTGAGCAGTTCTTC,CASSAYRGEGTEQFF
TRBV7-2,.,TRBJ2-1,TRBD1,TGTGCCAGCAGCCTCCGGGACAGGGGGCGCGATGAGCAGTTCTTC,CASSLRDRGRDEQFF
TRBV7-2,.,TRBJ2-7,TRBD2,TGTGCCAGCAGCAACTATGCGGGAGTATATTACGAGCAGTACTTC,CASSNYAGVYYEQYF
TRBV19,once,TRBJ1-1,TRBD1,TGTGCCAGTAGTCCACGAACAGGGGGCGCGACTGAAGCTTTCTTT,CASSPRTGGATEAFF
TRBV6-5,.,TRBJ2-2,.,TGTGCCAGCAGTTCAGGAACCCTTCCCACCGGGGAGCTGTTTTTT,CASSSGTLPTGELFF
TRBV27,once,TRBJ2-3,TRBD1,TGTGCCAGCAGTTATACAGGGGGCGGTGGCACAGATACGCAGTATTTT,CASSYTGGGGTDTQYF
TRBV6-6,.,TRBJ2-3,TRBD2,TGTGCCAGCAGAACGACTAGCGGGGGAAGCACAGATACGCAGTATTTT,CASRTTSGGSTDTQYF
TRBV25-1,.,TRBJ2-7,TRBD1,TGTGCCAGCAGTGCTTTAGGACAGGGTACCTACGAGCAGTACTTC,CASSALGQGTYEQYF
TRBV5-1,.,TRBJ2-3,TRBD1,TGCGCCAGCAGCCCGGGACAGGACACAGATACGCAGTATTTT,CASSPGQDTDTQYF
TRBV25-1,.,TRBJ1-2,.,TGTGCCAGCAGTGGTTTCGGGGAACGGGGGCCTCGGGGCTACACCTTC,CASSGFGERGPRGYTF
TRBV29-1,.,TRBJ2-1,TRBD2,TGCAGGGATCCCAGCGGGAGGTCGGACAATGAGCAGTTCTTC,CRDPSGRSDNEQFF
TRBV28,.,TRBJ1-1,.,TGTGCCAGCAGTGATCCCCCGGGGTCAGTGGACACTGAAGCTTTCTTT,CASSDPPGSVDTEAFF
TRBV5-6,.,TRBJ1-2,.,TGTGCCAGCGGCCCACCGGCCGGAAGAGACGGCTACACCTTC,CASGPPAGRDGYTF
TRBV2,.,TRBJ2-2,TRBD2,TGTGCCAGCCAATCTAGGACTAGGATGGCCGGGGAGCTGTTTTTT,CASQSRTRMAGELFF